This entry lists 11 T cell receptor beta chains sequenced from one sample in a study of metastatic and nonmetastatic thyroid tumors (dated by TCRdb to about 2020). No treatment had been received by any patient before thyroid surgery. Library creation used PCR. Instrument on record: Illumina HiSeq 4000. The public reads were reanalyzed by TCRdb: fastp trimming at Q25, MiXCR alignment, in-frame beta chains only. For this sample the table gives roughly 7,000 clones, of which around 37% were detected only once. Jointly, the top ten make up roughly a third of the sample. Sequencing used adjacent normal tissue. Receptors were obtained from a female donor with papillary thyroid cancer or a benign thyroid nodule (not recorded which). Some clones in this sample may be carry-over from other donors' samples.

V is TRBV11-2 and J is TRBJ2-5; D remains ambiguous. The CDR3 runs 16 residues. Per germline, CDR1 SGHAT and CDR2 FQNNGV. V lost 5 bases, J lost 4 bases, and 20 bases lay in between. The CDR3 is CASSPTRAGWGETQYF. CDR3 bases: TGTGCCAGCAGCCCAACTCGGGCTGGATGGGGAGAGACCCAGTACTTC.

The chain uses TRBV20-1 and TRBJ2-7, with D perhaps TRBD1 (6 bases). Trimming removed 0 bases at V and 3 bases at J, with 12 bases between. The CDR3 is 14 amino acids. CDR1 and CDR2 from the germline V gene are DFQATT and SNEGSKA (reference sequence). CDR3 in amino acids: CSARDPTGYYEQYF. The CDR3 nucleotides are TGCAGTGCTAGAGATCCGACAGGCTACTACGAGCAGTACTTC.

The chain employs TRBV6-2 or TRBV6-3 and TRBJ2-1, with a tentative D call TRBD2 (5 bases). V was cut by 11 bases and J by 1 base, with 27 bases left in between. The germline V gene has CDR1 MNHEY and CDR2 SVGEGT. The CDR3 runs to 18 residues. The CDR3 DNA reads as TGTGCCGGCCAGGCGGGCCCGACTTCAAAAAAATCCTACAATGAGCAGTTCTTC. Amino acid sequence: CAGQAGPTSKKSYNEQFF.

Judged by abundance, this clone is large. This chain joins TRBV12-3 or TRBV12-4 and TRBJ1-6; D might be TRBD1 (5 bases). V was pared by 2 bases and J by 6 bases, with 11 bases between. The CDR3 extends over 15 amino acids. The CDR3 DNA reads as TGTGCCAGCAGTTTAAGCCAGGGCCTTAATTCACCCCTCCACTTT. It encodes CASSLSQGLNSPLHF.

This clone was detected a few times. At one end the junction does not follow the germline gene, possibly because of a read error. J is TRBJ2-3 and V is TRBV24-1, with unresolved D. The CDR3 covers 13 residues. Per germline, CDR1 KGHDR and CDR2 SFDVKD. The chain's CDR3 is CATSDLPQAPLDF. The DNA for the CDR3 is TGTGCCACCAGTGATTTGCCCCAGGCGCCTTTGGATTTT.

This clone appeared a few times. This rearrangement joins TRBV24-1 to TRBJ2-7, with 10 bases aligning to TRBD1. J lost 7 bases, V lost 6 bases, and 14 bases had no gene match. The CDR3 contains 16 residues. Germline CDR1 and CDR2: KGHDR and SFDVKD. The CDR3 bases are TGTGCCACCAGTAGGACTACGGGACAGGGGAAGGGGGAGCAGTACTTC. Translating gives CATSRTTGQGKGEQYF.

V gene TRBV20-1 combines with J gene TRBJ2-1; D may be TRBD1 (5 bases). V was pared by 0 bases and J by 9 bases, with 21 bases between. Germline V gene data show CDR1 as DFQATT and CDR2 as SNEGSKA (reference sequence). The CDR3 contains 16 residues. The CDR3 sequence: CSAREPGRPGISEQFF. For the CDR3, the DNA is TGCAGTGCTAGAGAGCCGGGTCGCCCAGGGATCAGTGAGCAGTTCTTC.

The rearrangement joins TRBV6-2 or TRBV6-3 to TRBJ2-7, with TRBD2 identical over 13 bases. The V gene end was trimmed by 6 bases and the J gene end by 5 bases; junction bases not matched to a gene: 4. Germline V gene data show CDR1 as MNHEY and CDR2 as SVGEGT. CDR3 length: 14 amino acids. The CDR3 region is CASRGTSGTNEQYF. CDR3 sequence (DNA): TGTGCCAGCAGGGGGACTAGCGGGACTAACGAGCAGTACTTC.

This clone was observed a handful of times. The rearrangement links TRBV2 to TRBJ2-4, with 9 bases matching TRBD2. V was clipped by 4 bases and J by 12 bases; unmatched bases: 1. Germline V CDR1 and CDR2: SNHLY, FYNNEI. The CDR3 has 11 amino acids. DNA for the CDR3: TGTGCCAGCAGTGGCGGGGGGGATCAGTACTTC. This codes for CASSGGGDQYF.

The J gene is TRBJ2-1, the V gene TRBV7-8; 9 bases match TRBD2. The germline V gene has CDR1 SGHVS and CDR2 FQNEAQ. This CDR3 is built from 17 residues. Trimming cost V 5 bases and J 1 base; bases outside gene matches: 9. The CDR3 DNA follows: TGTGCCAGCAGCCCACGGAGGCTAGCGGGATCCTACAATGAGCAGTTCTTC. Encoded protein: CASSPRRLAGSYNEQFF.

This clone was detected a few times. The chain has TRBV6-1 and TRBJ1-1, with 9 nucleotides matching TRBD1. This CDR3 region has 15 residues. V trimming: 5 bases; J trimming: 10 bases; junction bases outside the gene matches: 14. In germline, CDR1 is MNHNS, CDR2 SASEGT. The DNA of the CDR3 is TGTGCCAGCAGTAGTCGGGACAGGGAGTCCAAGGGAGCTTTCTTT. Its translation is CASSSRDRESKGAFF.